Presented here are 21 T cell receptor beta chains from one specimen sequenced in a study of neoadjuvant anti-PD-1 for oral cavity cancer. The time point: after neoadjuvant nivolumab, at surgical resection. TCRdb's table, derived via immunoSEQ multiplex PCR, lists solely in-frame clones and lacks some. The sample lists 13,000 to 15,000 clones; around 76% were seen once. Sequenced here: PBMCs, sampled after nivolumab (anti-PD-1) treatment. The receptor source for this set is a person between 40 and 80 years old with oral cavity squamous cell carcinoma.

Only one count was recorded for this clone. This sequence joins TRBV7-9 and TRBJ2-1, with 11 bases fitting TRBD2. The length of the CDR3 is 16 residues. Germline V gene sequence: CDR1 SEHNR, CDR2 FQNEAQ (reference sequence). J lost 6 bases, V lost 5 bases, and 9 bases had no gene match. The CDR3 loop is CASSPYSGRARNEQFF. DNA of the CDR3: TGTGCCAGCAGCCCTTATAGCGGGAGGGCACGCAATGAGCAGTTCTTC.

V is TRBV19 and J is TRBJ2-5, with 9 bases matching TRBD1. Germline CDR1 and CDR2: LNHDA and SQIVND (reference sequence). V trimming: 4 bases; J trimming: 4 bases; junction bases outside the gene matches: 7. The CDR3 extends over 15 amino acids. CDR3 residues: CASSTGQGRAETQYF. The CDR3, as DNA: TGTGCCAGTAGTACGGGACAGGGACGTGCAGAGACCCAGTACTTC.

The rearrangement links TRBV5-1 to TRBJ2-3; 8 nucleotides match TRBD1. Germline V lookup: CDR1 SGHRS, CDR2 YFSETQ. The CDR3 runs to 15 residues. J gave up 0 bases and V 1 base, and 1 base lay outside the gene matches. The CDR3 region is CASSLTGGSTDTQYF. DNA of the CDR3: TGCGCCAGCAGCTTGACAGGGGGAAGCACAGATACGCAGTATTTT.

This chain's CDR3 is CASSLSGGAPETQYF. The CDR3 DNA is TGTGCCAGCAGTTTATCAGGGGGGGCCCCAGAGACCCAGTACTTC. The V and J genes are TRBV27 and TRBJ2-5, with D possibly being TRBD2 (7 bases). The CDR3 length is 15 residues. CDR1 and CDR2 (germline): MNHEY, SMNVEV (reference sequence). V gave up 0 bases and J gave up 4 bases, with 12 bases separating them.

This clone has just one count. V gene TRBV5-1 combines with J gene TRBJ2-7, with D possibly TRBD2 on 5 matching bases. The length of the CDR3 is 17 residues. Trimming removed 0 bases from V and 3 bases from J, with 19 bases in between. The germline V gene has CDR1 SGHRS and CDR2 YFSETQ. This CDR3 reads CASSLEEKGDYIYEQYF. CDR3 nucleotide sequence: TGCGCCAGCAGCTTGGAGGAGAAAGGCGACTATATCTACGAGCAGTACTTC.

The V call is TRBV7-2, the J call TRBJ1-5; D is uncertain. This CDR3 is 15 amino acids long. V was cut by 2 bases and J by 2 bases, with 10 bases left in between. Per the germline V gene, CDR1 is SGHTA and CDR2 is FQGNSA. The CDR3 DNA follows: TGTGCCAGCAGCTTATCGGGATACGGCAATCAGCCCCAGCATTTT. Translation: CASSLSGYGNQPQHF.

The chain's CDR3 is CASSTDRVGQPQHF. CDR3 DNA sequence: TGTGCCAGTAGTACGGACAGGGTAGGCCAGCCCCAGCATTTT. This chain connects TRBV19 to TRBJ1-5; 8 bases fit TRBD1. This CDR3 comprises 14 residues. Germline assignment: CDR1 LNHDA and CDR2 SQIVND (reference sequence). V shed 4 bases, J shed 7 bases, and the junction held 6 bases outside the gene matches.

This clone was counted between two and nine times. The CDR3 region is CASSFGPVNTEAFF. CDR3 sequence (DNA): TGCGCCAGCAGCTTTGGGCCGGTTAACACTGAAGCTTTCTTT. The chain links TRBV5-1 to TRBJ1-1; unclear D gene. CDR3 length: 14 residues. Germline loops: CDR1 SGHRS, CDR2 YFSETQ. Trimming stripped 2 bases from V and 2 bases from J, with 10 bases between.

This CDR3 reads CASSQGLAGAETQYF. DNA of the CDR3: TGTGCCAGCAGTCAGGGACTAGCGGGAGCAGAGACCCAGTACTTC. The chain combines TRBV2 with TRBJ2-5; 14 nucleotides line up with TRBD2. Germline V lookup: CDR1 SNHLY, CDR2 FYNNEI. The CDR3 totals 15 residues. The junction had 3 bases not matched to a gene; V was cut back by 5 bases and J by 4 bases.

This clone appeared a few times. In DNA, the CDR3 is TGCGCCAGCAGCTTCTCCGGGACAGGGAGTACCTCAGTCACAGAAGCTTTCTTT. Protein product: CASSFSGTGSTSVTEAFF. The chain joins TRBV5-1 to TRBJ1-1; 9 bases fit TRBD1. This CDR3 is built from 18 residues. CDR1 is SGHRS and CDR2 is YFSETQ in the germline V gene. V lost 2 bases to trimming and J lost 8 bases; unmatched junction nucleotides: 19.

CDR3 DNA: TGTGCCAGCAGCTCCTCAAGGGACTACCAAGAGACCCAGTACTTC. This gives the protein CASSSSRDYQETQYF. The V call is TRBV11-3, the J call TRBJ2-5, with a tentative D call TRBD2 (6 bases). CDR3 length: 15 residues. Germline V CDR1 and CDR2: SGHNT, YENEEA. V lost 4 bases and J 0 bases, leaving 12 bases between the germline ends.

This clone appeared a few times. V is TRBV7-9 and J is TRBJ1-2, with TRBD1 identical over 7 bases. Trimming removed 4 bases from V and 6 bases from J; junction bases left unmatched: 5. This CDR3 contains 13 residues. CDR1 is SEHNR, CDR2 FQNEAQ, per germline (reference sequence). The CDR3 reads CASSYRGSNGYTF. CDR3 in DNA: TGTGCCAGCAGCTACAGGGGATCCAATGGCTACACCTTC.

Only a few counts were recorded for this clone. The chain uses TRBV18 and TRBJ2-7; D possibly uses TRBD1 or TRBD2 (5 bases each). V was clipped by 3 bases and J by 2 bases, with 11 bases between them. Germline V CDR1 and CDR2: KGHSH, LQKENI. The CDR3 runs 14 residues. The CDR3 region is CASSPGVGAYEQYF. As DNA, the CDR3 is TGTGCCAGCTCACCTGGAGTGGGGGCCTACGAGCAGTACTTC. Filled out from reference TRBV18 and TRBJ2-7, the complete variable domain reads NAGVMQNPRHLVRRRGQEARLRCSPMKGHSHVYWYRQLPEEGLKFMVYLQKENIIDESGMPKERFSAEFPKEGPSILRIQQVVRGDSAAYFCASSPGVGAYEQYFGPGTRLTVT.

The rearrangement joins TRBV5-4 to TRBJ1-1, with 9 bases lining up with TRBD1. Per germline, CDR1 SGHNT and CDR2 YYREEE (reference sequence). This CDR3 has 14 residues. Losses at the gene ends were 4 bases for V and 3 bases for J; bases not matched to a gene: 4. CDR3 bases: TGTGCCAGCAGCGGGACAGGGAGGGACACTGAAGCTTTCTTT. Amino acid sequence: CASSGTGRDTEAFF.

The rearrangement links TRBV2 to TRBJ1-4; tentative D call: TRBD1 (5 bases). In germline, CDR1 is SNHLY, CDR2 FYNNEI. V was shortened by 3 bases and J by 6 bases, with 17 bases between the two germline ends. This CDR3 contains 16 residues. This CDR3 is CASSDFGDLLYEKLFF. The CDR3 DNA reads TGTGCCAGCAGTGACTTTGGGGACCTGCTTTATGAAAAACTGTTTTTT.

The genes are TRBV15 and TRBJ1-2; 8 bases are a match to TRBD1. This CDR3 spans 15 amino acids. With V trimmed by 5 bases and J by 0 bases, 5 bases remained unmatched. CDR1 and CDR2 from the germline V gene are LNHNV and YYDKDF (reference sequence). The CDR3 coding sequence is TGTGCCACCAGCCCTCGGGACAGGACTAACTATGGCTACACCTTC. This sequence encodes CATSPRDRTNYGYTF.

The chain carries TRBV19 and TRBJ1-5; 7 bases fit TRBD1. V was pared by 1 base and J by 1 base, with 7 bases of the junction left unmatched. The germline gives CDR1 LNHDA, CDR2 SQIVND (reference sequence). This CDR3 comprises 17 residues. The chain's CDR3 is CASSIGGGGASNQPQHF. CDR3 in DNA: TGTGCCAGTAGTATAGGTGGAGGGGGCGCGAGCAATCAGCCCCAGCATTTT.

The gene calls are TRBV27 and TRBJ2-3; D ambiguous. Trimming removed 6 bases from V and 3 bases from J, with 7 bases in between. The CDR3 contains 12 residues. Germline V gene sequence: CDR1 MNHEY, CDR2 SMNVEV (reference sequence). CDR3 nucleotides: TGTGCCAGCAGGGGCGATACAGATACGCAGTATTTT. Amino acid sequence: CASRGDTDTQYF.

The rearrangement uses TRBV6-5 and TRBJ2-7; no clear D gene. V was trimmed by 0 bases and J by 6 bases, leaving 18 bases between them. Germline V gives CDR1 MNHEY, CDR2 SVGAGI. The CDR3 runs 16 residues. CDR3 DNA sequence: TGTGCCAGCAGTTACTCAGCCGATGCCCCGCGGATCGAGCAGTACTTC. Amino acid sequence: CASSYSADAPRIEQYF.

CDR3 sequence (DNA): TGTGCCAGCAGCAGGCAGACAGGGCCGCGGAACACCGGGGAGCTGTTTTTT. Protein product: CASSRQTGPRNTGELFF. V usage is TRBV9 and J usage is TRBJ2-2; TRBD1 matches 7 bases. Germline-derived CDR1 and CDR2 are SGDLS and YYNGEE. J gave up 1 base and V 4 bases, and 10 bases lay outside the gene matches. The CDR3 totals 17 residues.

The CDR3 here is CASSLGTSGRGSFEQFF. Written as DNA, the CDR3 is TGTGCCAGCAGCTTAGGGACTAGCGGGAGAGGATCGTTTGAGCAGTTCTTC. This chain links TRBV11-2 with TRBJ2-1; 13 positions match TRBD2. Germline lookup yields CDR1 SGHAT and CDR2 FQNNGV. V was clipped by 1 base and J by 9 bases; unmatched bases: 9. The CDR3 has 17 amino acids.